A single T cell receptor (beta chain) is shown here with its context. What it binds is unknown. The data derive from a study of response to subunit inactivated influenza vaccine. TCRdb used MiXCR to reprocess the RT-PCR reads, holding one entry per CDR3 protein. The table shows 590,000 or so distinct CDR3 sequences, with 13% to 15% occurring only once. CDR1 is ENHRY and CDR2 is SYGVKD in the germline V gene. The CDR3 is 14 residues long. The V gene lost 10 bases and the J gene lost 5 bases, with 18 bases spanning the gap. Study findings and constraints: Each seasonal influenza vaccination recruits few new T cells, the authors suggested.

The chain is built from TRBV10-3 and TRBJ2-1, with a tentative D call TRBD2 (5 bases). This clonotype originated in a man in his fifties who received an inactivated influenza vaccine. The sample here was PBMCs from blood, taken about 14 days before vaccination. Here the CDR3 DNA reads TGTGCCACCTCCCTAGCACCCCCTAACAATGAGCAGTTCTTC. As protein: CATSLAPPNNEQFF.